This T cell receptor (beta chain) stems from a study of blood T cell repertoires in COVID-19. Background on the study: Specimens from acute and convalescent COVID-19 originated in the United States, Italy and Spain.

Generated by immunoSEQ multiplex PCR, the TCRdb table keeps only in-frame clones and is missing some. The sample consists of around 160,000 clones, around 90% of them appearing once. Comments on this clone: The sample holds other DNA sequences that translate to the same CDR3.

Deletions cut 8 bases from V and 1 base from J, with 5 bases between. The CDR3 spans 11 residues. The V gene's germline CDR1 is MNHEY and CDR2 SVGAGI. V usage is TRBV6-5 and J usage is TRBJ1-1; unclear D gene. What was sequenced was PBMCs or T cells enriched from blood (not recorded which). The receptor's source is a woman aged 35 to 49 who had been exposed to COVID-19. CDR3 nucleotides: TGTGCCAGCGGCCGGAACACTGAAGCTTTCTTT. This translates into CASGRNTEAFF.